This record covers a single TCR beta chain. Its target antigen remains unknown. Qualities for individual bases were not recorded, and no much larger clone is one base off. These data belong to a study of blood T cell repertoires in COVID-19 (TCRdb year 2020). In terms of the full investigation: Samples covering the acute and convalescent phases of COVID-19 were provided by collaborators in the United States, Italy and Spain. Nearly every sample came with metadata listing a de-identified subject ID, COVID-19 status, age in years and sex. Where HLA class I and class II types were available, the types were taken from metadata supplied by the sample provider, not from assay-based typing. The dataset comprised deeply sampled blood TCRbeta repertoires from subjects exposed to, actively infected with, or recovered from COVID-19. Samples came from the ongoing ImmuneRACE study (first 160 participants) plus 1,254 subjects from 6 global collaborators. The repertoires were released in a freely available public database intended as a resource for research on the immune response to SARS-CoV-2. The material from the prospective study consisted of cDNA or gDNA derived from T cells, B-cell-depleted T cells, or PBMCs.

Collaborating institutions collected whole blood in K2EDTA tubes following their own protocols. For TCRbeta analysis, collaborators shipped samples as frozen whole blood, isolated PBMCs, or DNA extracted from either of those sample types. Points the paper makes about the study in general: The quantity of clinical and demographic metadata differed by source and by participant and was supplied without curation.

TCRbeta CDR3 regions were amplified from genomic DNA using the immunoSEQ Assay, a bias-controlled multiplex PCR. From the authors' description of their analysis: Within the assay, amplification of reference gene primers was used to estimate how many nucleated cells each sample contained. To quantify the absolute abundance of each unique TCRbeta CDR3 rearrangement, sequence reads were collapsed and filtered. Productive Simpson clonality was computed per sample as the square root of Simpson's diversity index over productive rearrangements. This immuneACCESS table, as held by TCRdb, lists in-frame sequences with V and J called but not all clones. Of the missing ones, under half trace to an unresolved V gene in checked studies; the others have no known cause. Clonal size and the V and J genes are those of that table, whereas D and trimming came from the DNA. The sample contains about 59,000 clones, approximately 82% of them found a single time. Roughly 12% of the sample lies in the top ten.

CDR1 is given as SGHRS and CDR2 as YFSETQ, both from the germline V gene. Counted from cysteine to phenylalanine, this CDR3 has 15 amino acids. The CDR3 DNA has 45 bases and is translated from base 1. Relative to germline, V is missing 2 bases and J is missing 5 bases, with 7 bases of the junction outside any gene match. This clonotype was sampled from an elderly man with acute or convalescent COVID-19. Sequencing was done on a sample of peripheral blood. This chain is built from TRBV5-1 and TRBJ2-1, with 7 bases in between that match TRBD2. The nucleotide sequence reads as follows: TGCGCCAGCAGCTTAGCGGGAAGGTTAAACAATGAGCAGTTCTTC. It codes for CASSLAGRLNNEQFF.